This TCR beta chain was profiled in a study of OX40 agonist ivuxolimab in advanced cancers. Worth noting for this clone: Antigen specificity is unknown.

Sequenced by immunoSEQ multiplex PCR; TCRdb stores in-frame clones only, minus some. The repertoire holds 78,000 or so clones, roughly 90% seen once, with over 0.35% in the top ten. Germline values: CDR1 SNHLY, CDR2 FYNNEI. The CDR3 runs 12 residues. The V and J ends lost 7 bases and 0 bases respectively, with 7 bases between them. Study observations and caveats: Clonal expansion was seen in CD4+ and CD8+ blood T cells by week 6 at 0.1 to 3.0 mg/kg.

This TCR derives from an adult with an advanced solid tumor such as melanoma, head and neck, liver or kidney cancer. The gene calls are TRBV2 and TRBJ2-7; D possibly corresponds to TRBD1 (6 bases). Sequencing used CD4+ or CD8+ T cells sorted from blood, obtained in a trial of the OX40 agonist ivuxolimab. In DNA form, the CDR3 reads TGTGCCAGCAACAGGGCCTCCTACGAGCAGTACTTC. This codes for CASNRASYEQYF.